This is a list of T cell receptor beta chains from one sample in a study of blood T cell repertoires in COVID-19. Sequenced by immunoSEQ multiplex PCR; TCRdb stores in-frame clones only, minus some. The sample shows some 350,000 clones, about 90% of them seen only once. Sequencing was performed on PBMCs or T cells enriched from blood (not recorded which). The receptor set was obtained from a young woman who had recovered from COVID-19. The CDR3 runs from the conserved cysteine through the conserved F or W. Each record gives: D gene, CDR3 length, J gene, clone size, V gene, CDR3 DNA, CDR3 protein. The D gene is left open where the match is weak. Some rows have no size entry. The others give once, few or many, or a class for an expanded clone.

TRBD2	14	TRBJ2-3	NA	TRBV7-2	TGTGCCAGCAGCTTGGGGGGGGGTGAAGATACGCAGTATTTT	CASSLGGGEDTQYF
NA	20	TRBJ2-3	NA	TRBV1	TGCACCAGCATAAACACGGCTAGCGGGAGGGCCAGCCCGTCTCCAGATACGCAGTATTTT	CTSINTASGRASPSPDTQYF
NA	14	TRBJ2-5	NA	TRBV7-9	TGTGCCAGCACCGGACAGGGAGGGCAAGAGACCCAGTACTTC	CASTGQGGQETQYF
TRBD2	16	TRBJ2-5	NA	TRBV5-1	TGCGCCAGCAGCCCCCTAAGCGGGGGGCTAGGAGAGACCCAGTACTTC	CASSPLSGGLGETQYF
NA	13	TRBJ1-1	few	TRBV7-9	TGTGCCAGCAGCTTCGGGGAGAACACTGAAGCTTTCTTT	CASSFGENTEAFF
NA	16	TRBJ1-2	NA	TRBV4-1	TGCGCCAGCAGCCAAGAGGCAGGCTCTGGTAACTATGGCTACACCTTC	CASSQEAGSGNYGYTF
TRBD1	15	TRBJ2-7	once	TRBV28	TGTGCCAGCAGTTTAGCCGGGACAGGTGGTCTCGAGCAGTACTTC	CASSLAGTGGLEQYF
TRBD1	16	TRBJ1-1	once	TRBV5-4	TGTGCCAGCAGCAAGGACAGGAGGGGGTTGAACACTGAAGCTTTCTTT	CASSKDRRGLNTEAFF
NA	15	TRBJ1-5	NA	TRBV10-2	TGCGCCAGCAGTGAGTTTGACACTAGCAATCAGCCCCAGCATTTT	CASSEFDTSNQPQHF
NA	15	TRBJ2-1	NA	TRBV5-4	TGTGCCAGCAGCTTGGGACTAGTATTTGGCAATGAGCAGTTCTTC	CASSLGLVFGNEQFF
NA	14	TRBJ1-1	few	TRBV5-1	TGCGCCAGCAGTCGGGACATTGCGAACACTGAAGCTTTCTTT	CASSRDIANTEAFF
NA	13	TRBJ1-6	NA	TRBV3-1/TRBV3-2	TGTGCCAGCAGACAGAATCCTAATTCACCCCTCCACTTT	CASRQNPNSPLHF
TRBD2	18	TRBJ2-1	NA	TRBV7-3	TGTGCCAGCAGCTTTACCGGGACTAGCGGGGGGGCCAGGAATGAGCAGTTCTTC	CASSFTGTSGGARNEQFF
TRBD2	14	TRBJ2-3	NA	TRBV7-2	TGTGCCAGCAGCTTTACTAGCGGCACAGATACGCAGTATTTT	CASSFTSGTDTQYF
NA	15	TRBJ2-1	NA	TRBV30	TGTGCCTGGAGCCGTGGGGGGGCTATATACAATGAGCAGTTCTTC	CAWSRGGAIYNEQFF
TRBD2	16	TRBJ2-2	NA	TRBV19	TGTGCCAGTAGTATGATACTAGCGGGGCTAACCGGGGAGCTGTTTTTT	CASSMILAGLTGELFF
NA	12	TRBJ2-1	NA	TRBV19	TGTGCCAGTAGTATAGCCCGTAATGAGCAGTTCTTC	CASSIARNEQFF
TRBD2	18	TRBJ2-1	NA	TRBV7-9	TGTGCCAGCAGCTCAACTACCGGGACTAGCGGAGACTACAATGAGCAGTTCTTC	CASSSTTGTSGDYNEQFF
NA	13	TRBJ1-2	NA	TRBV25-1	TGTGCCAGCAGTTTAAGAGGCACCGTTGGCTACACCTTC	CASSLRGTVGYTF
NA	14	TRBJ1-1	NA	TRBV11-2	TGTGCCAGCAGCTTAGTTGCCGGGGGGACTGAAGCTTTCTTT	CASSLVAGGTEAFF
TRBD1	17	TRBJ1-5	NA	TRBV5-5	TGTGCCAGCAGCCGTGGAGAGATCAGGGGGAGCAATCAGCCCCAGCATTTT	CASSRGEIRGSNQPQHF
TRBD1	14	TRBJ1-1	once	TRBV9	TGTGCCAGCAGCGCAAACCGACAGGGTACGGAAGCTTTCTTT	CASSANRQGTEAFF
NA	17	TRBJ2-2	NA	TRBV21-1	TGTGCCCCAAAACCGGTCCGGGCTAGCGACTACACCGGGGAGCTGTTTTTT	CAPKPVRASDYTGELFF
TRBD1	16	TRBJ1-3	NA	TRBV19	TGTGCCAGTAGTCCAGAGGGGGCCCTCTCTGGAAACACCATATATTTT	CASSPEGALSGNTIYF
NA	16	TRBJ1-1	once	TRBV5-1	TGCGCCAGCAGCTTGGGACGGCAGGCCCCGAACACTGAAGCTTTCTTT	CASSLGRQAPNTEAFF
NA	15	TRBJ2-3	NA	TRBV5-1	TGCGCCAGCAGCTTGCGGGGTTCTAGCACAGATACGCAGTATTTT	CASSLRGSSTDTQYF
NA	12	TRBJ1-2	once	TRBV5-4	TGTGCCAGCAGCTTGGACGGCTATGGCTACACCTTC	CASSLDGYGYTF
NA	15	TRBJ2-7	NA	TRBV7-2	TGTGCCAGCAGCTTTCGACTAGTAGGTCAGCACGAGCAGTACTTC	CASSFRLVGQHEQYF
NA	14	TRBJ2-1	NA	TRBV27	TGTGCCAGCAGTTTATTACAGGGATACAATGAGCAGTTCTTC	CASSLLQGYNEQFF
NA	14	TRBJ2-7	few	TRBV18	TGTGCCAGCTCACCTACCGGGACAAACTACGAGCAGTACTTC	CASSPTGTNYEQYF
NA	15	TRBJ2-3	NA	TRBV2	TGTGCCAGCAGGAACAGGGCTCGCCCAGAAGATACGCAGTATTTT	CASRNRARPEDTQYF
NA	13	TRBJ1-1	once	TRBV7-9	TGTGCCAGCAGCTTAGGGACAGTAAGTGAAGCTTTCTTT	CASSLGTVSEAFF